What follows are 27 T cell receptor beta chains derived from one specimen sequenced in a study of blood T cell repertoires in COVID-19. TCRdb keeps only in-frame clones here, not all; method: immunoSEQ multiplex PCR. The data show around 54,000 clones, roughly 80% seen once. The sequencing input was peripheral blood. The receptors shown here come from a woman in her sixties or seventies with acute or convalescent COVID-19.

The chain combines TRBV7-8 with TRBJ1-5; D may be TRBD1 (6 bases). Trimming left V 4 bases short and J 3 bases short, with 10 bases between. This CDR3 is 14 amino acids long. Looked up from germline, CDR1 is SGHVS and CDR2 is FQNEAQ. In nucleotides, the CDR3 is TGTGCCAGCAGCTCCCGGGACACCAATCAGCCCCAGCATTTT. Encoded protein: CASSSRDTNQPQHF.

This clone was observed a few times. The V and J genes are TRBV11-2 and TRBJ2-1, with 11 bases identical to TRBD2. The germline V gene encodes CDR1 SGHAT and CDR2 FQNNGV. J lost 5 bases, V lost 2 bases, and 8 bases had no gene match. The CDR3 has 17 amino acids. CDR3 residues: CASSLHATSGTHNEQFF. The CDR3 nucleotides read TGTGCCAGCAGCTTACATGCGACTAGCGGGACCCACAATGAGCAGTTCTTC.

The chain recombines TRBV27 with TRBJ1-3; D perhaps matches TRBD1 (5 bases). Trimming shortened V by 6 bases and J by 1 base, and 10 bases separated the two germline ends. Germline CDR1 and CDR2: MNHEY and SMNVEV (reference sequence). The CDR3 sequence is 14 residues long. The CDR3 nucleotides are TGTGCCAGCAGATCGACAGTGTCTGGAAACACCATATATTTT. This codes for CASRSTVSGNTIYF.

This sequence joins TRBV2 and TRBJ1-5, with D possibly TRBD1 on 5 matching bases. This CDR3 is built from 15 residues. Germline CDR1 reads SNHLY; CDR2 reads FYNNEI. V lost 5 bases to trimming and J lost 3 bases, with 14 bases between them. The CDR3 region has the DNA TGTGCCAGCAGTCAACGGGGACTCGACAATCAGCCCCAGCATTTT. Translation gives CASSQRGLDNQPQHF. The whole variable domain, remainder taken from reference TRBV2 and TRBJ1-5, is EPEVTQTPSHQVTQMGQEVILRCVPISNHLYFYWYRQILGQKVEFLVSFYNNEISEKSEIFDDQFSVERPDGSNFTLKIRSTKLEDSAMYFCASSQRGLDNQPQHFGDGTRLSIL.

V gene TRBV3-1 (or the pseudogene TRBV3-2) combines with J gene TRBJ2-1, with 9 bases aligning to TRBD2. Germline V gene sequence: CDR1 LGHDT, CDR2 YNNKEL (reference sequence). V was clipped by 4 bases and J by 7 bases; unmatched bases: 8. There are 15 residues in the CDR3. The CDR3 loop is CASSLGLARGNEQFF. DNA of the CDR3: TGTGCCAGCAGCCTTGGACTAGCGAGGGGGAATGAGCAGTTCTTC.

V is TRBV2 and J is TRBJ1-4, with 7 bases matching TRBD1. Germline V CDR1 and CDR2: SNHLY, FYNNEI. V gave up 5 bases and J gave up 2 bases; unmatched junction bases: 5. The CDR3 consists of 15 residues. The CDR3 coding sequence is TGTGCCAGCAGTCTGCCGGGACAGACTAATGAAAAACTGTTTTTT. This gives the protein CASSLPGQTNEKLFF.

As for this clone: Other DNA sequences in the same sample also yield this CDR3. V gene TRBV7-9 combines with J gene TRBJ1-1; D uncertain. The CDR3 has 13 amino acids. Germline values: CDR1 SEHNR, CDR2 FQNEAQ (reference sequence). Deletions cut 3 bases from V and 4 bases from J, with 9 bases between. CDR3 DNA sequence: TGTGCCAGCAGCTTTTTTAGTGGCACTGAAGCTTTCTTT. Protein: CASSFFSGTEAFF.

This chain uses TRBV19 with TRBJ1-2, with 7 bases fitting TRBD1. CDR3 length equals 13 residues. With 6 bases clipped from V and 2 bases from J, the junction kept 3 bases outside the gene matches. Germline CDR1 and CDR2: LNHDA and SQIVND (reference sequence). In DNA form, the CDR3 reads TGTGCCAGTAGGGGGGGACAGAACTATGGCTACACCTTC. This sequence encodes CASRGGQNYGYTF.

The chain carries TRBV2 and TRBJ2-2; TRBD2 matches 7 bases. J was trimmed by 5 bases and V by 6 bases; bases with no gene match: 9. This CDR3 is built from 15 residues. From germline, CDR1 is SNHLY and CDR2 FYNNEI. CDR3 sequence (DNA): TGTGCCAGCAGCGACGGGCCCGGGGGGACCGGGGAGCTGTTTTTT. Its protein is CASSDGPGGTGELFF.

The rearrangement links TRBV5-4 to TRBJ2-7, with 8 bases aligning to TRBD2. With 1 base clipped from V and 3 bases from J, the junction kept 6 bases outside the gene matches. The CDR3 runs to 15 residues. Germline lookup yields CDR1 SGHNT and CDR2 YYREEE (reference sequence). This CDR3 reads CASSLTGGDRYEQYF. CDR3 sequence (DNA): TGTGCCAGCAGCTTGACGGGGGGGGACCGCTACGAGCAGTACTTC.

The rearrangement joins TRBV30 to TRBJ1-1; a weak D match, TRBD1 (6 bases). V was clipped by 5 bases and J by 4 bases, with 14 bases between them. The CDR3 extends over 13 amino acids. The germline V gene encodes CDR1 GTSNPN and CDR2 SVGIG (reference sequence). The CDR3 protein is CAWDTGFGTEAFF. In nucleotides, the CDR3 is TGTGCCTGGGACACAGGGTTCGGCACTGAAGCTTTCTTT.

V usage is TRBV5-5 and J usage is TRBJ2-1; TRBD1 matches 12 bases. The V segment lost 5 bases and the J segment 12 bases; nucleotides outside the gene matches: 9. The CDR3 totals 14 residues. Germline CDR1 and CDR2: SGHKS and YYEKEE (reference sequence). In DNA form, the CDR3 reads TGTGCCAGCAGGGGGGACAGGGGGCCGGAGGGGCAGTTCTTC. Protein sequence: CASRGDRGPEGQFF.

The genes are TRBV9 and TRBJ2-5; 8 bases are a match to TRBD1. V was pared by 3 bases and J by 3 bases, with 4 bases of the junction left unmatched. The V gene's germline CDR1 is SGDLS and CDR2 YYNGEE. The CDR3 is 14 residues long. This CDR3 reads CASSAGTGKETQYF. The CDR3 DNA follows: TGTGCCAGCAGCGCCGGGACAGGAAAAGAGACCCAGTACTTC.

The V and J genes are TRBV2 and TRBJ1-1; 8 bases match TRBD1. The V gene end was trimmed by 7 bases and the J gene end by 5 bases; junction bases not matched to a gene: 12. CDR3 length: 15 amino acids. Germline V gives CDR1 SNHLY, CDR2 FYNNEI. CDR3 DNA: TGTGCCAGCAAGGACAGGGAGGGCCCAGGGACTGAAGCTTTCTTT. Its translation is CASKDREGPGTEAFF.

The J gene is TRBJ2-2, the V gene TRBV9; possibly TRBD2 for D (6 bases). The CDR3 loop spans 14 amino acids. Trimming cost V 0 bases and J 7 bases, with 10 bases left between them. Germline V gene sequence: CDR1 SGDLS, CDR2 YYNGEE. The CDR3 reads CASSVARGGGELFF. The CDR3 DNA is TGTGCCAGCAGCGTAGCGCGGGGAGGCGGGGAGCTGTTTTTT.

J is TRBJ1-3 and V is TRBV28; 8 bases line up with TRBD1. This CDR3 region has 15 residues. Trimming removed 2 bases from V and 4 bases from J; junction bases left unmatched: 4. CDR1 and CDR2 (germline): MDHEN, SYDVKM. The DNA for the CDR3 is TGTGCCAGCAGTTTAGCAGGGGGCGCGGGAAACACCATATATTTT. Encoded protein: CASSLAGGAGNTIYF.

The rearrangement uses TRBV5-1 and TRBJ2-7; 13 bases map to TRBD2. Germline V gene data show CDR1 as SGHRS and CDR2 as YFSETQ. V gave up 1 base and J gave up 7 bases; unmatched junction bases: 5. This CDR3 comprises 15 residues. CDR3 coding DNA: TGCGCCAGCAGCTTGACTAGCGGGAGGGCCCCGGAGCAGTACTTC. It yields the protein CASSLTSGRAPEQYF. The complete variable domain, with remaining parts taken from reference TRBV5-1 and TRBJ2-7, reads KAGVTQTPRYLIKTRGQQVTLSCSPISGHRSVSWYQQTPGQGLQFLFEYFSETQRNKGNFPGRFSGRQFSNSRSEMNVSTLELGDSALYLCASSLTSGRAPEQYFGPGTRLTVT.

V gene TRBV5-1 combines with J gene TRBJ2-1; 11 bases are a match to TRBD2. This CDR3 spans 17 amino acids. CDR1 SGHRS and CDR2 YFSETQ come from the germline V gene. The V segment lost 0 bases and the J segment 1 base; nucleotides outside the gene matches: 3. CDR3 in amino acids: CASSLGASGRSYNEQFF. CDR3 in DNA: TGCGCCAGCAGCTTGGGCGCTAGCGGGAGGTCCTACAATGAGCAGTTCTTC.

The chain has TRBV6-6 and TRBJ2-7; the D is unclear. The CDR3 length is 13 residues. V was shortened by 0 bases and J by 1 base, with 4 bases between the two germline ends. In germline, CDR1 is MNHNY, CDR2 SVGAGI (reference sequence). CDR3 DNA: TGTGCCAGCAGTTACTCGCAGTCCTACGAGCAGTACTTC. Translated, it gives CASSYSQSYEQYF.

Here the CDR3 DNA reads TGTGCCAGCACCCTCCGGGGGGCGGGTGAGCAGTACTTC. It is translated as CASTLRGAGEQYF. The rearrangement joins TRBV12-3 or TRBV12-4 to TRBJ2-7, with D perhaps matching TRBD2 (7 bases). CDR3 size: 13 residues. Trimming shortened V by 7 bases and J by 7 bases, and 17 bases separated the two germline ends.

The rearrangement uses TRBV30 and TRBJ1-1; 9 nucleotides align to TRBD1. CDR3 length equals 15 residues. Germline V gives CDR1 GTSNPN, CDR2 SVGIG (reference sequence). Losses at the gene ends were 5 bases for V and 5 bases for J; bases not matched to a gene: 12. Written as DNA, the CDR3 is TGTGCCTGGGGCCTACAGGGGGCCCCAAGAACTGAAGCTTTCTTT. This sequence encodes CAWGLQGAPRTEAFF.

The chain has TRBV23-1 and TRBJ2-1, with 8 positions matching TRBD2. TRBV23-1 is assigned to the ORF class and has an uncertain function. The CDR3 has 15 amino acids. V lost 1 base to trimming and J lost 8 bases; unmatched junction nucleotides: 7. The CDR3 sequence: CASSQCHGLAYEQFF. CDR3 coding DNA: TGCGCCAGCAGTCAATGTCACGGACTAGCCTATGAGCAGTTCTTC.

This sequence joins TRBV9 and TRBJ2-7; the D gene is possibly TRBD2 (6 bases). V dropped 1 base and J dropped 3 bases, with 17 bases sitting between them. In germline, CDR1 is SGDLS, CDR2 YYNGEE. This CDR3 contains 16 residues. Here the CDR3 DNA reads TGTGCCAGCAGCGTACTGCCTGGGGGGTCTCGCTACGAGCAGTACTTC. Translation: CASSVLPGGSRYEQYF.

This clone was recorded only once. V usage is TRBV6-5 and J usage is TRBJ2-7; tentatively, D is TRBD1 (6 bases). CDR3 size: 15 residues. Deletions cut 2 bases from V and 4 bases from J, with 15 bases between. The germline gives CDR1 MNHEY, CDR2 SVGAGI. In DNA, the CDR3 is TGTGCCAGCAGTTACGCGATGGGGGCCGGGTACGAGCAGTACTTC. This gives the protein CASSYAMGAGYEQYF.

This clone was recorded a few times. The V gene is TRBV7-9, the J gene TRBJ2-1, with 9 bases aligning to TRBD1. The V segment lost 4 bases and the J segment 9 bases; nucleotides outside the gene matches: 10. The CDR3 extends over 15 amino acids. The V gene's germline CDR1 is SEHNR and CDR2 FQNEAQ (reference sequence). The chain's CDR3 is CASSSRRDRVGEQFF. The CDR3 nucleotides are TGTGCCAGCAGCTCTAGGAGGGACAGGGTAGGTGAGCAGTTCTTC.

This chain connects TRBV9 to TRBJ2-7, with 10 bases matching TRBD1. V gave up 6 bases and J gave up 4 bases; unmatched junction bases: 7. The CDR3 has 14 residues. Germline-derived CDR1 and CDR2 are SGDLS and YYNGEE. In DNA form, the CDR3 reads TGTGCCAGCACTCCCCGGGACAGGGGATACGAGCAGTACTTC. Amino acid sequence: CASTPRDRGYEQYF.

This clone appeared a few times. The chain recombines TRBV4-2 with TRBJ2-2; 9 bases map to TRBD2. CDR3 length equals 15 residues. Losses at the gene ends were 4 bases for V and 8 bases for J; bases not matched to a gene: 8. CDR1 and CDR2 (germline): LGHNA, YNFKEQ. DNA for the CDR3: TGTGCCAGCAGCCCTAGCGGGATTTGGGAAGGGGAGCTGTTTTTT. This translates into CASSPSGIWEGELFF.